Listed here are 14 T cell receptor beta chains from one sample, sequenced in a study of alternative splicing in chronic myeloid leukemia remission. The time point was: chronic-phase CML before TKI therapy (screening/day 1). Poly-A-selected mRNA from about 1 ug total RNA formed the libraries. From the bulk RNA-seq reads, TCRdb lists one entry per CDR3 protein and no DNA. The sample holds approximately 710 distinct CDR3 sequences, roughly 97% seen once. This sample comprised PBMCs or total blood leukocytes (not recorded which), obtained at diagnosis. Every receptor here comes from an adult with chronic myeloid leukemia.

The J gene is TRBJ1-1, the V gene TRBV5-1. Germline values: CDR1 SGHRS, CDR2 YFSETQ. The CDR3 is made up of 14 amino acids. The CDR3 loop is CASSPPLGGTEAFF.

The CDR3 is CSARGDPHEPFADTQYF. The chain joins TRBV20/OR9-2 to TRBJ2-3; the D call of TRBD2 rests on TCRdb alone, since no DNA is present to check it. TRBV20/OR9-2 is placed among ORFs of uncertain function. The CDR3 runs 17 residues.

The V gene is TRBV20-1, the J gene TRBJ2-7; TCRdb designates TRBD2, a call that cannot be tested without DNA. CDR1 is DFQATT and CDR2 is SNEGSKA in the germline V gene (reference sequence). This CDR3 region has 14 residues. The CDR3 sequence: CSASREGTSYEQYF.

This chain links TRBV6-5 with TRBJ1-4. Germline V gene data show CDR1 as MNHEY and CDR2 as SVGAGI. The CDR3 length is 14 residues. This CDR3 is CASTQRGPNEKLFF.

The chain is built from TRBV28 and TRBJ2-1; TCRdb's D call, TRBD2, is unchecked because there is no DNA. Germline-derived CDR1 and CDR2 are MDHEN and SYDVKM. This CDR3 is 13 amino acids long. This CDR3 reads CASSLGPRLRQFF.

The chain links TRBV3-2 to TRBJ2-1; the TCRdb call, TRBD2, lacks DNA for checking. TRBV3-2 corresponds to a pseudogene. The CDR3 extends over 15 amino acids. CDR3 sequence: CATRLAGGSYNEQFF.

The chain employs TRBV19 and TRBJ1-5. This CDR3 is built from 15 residues. Germline assignment: CDR1 LNHDA and CDR2 SQIVND (reference sequence). CDR3 sequence reads: CASSIDLGRNQPQHF.

The genes are TRBV2 and TRBJ2-3. Germline V gene sequence: CDR1 SNHLY, CDR2 FYNNEI. The CDR3 spans 11 residues. The CDR3: CASSTTDTQYF. Drawing the rest from reference TRBV2 and TRBJ2-3, the complete variable domain is EPEVTQTPSHQVTQMGQEVILRCVPISNHLYFYWYRQILGQKVEFLVSFYNNEISEKSEIFDDQFSVERPDGSNFTLKIRSTKLEDSAMYFCASSTTDTQYFGPGTRLTVL.

This CDR3 reads CASSLLQVGPRNEQFF. The gene calls are TRBV28 and TRBJ2-1; TCRdb's assignment of TRBD1 cannot be checked, as there is no DNA. This CDR3 is 16 amino acids long. The germline CDR1 and CDR2 sequences are MDHEN and SYDVKM.

The J gene is TRBJ1-5, the V gene TRBV7-2; the TRBD1 assignment by TCRdb is unverifiable without DNA. Per the germline V gene, CDR1 is SGHTA and CDR2 is FQGNSA. The CDR3 runs to 15 residues. CDR3 in amino acids: CASSLGQGWDQPQHF.

This clonotype was seen only a few times. The CDR3: CASAGTGGRDEQFF. The chain has TRBV4-2 and TRBJ2-1; TCRdb selects TRBD2, and the lack of DNA leaves this call unchecked. The CDR3 has 14 amino acids. CDR1 is LGHNA, CDR2 YNFKEQ, per germline.

This CDR3 is CSAQRTSGSVMEQFF. The rearrangement uses TRBV20-1 and TRBJ2-1; TCRdb designates TRBD2, a call that cannot be tested without DNA. Germline values: CDR1 DFQATT, CDR2 SNEGSKA (reference sequence). The CDR3 totals 15 residues.

This clonotype was observed a handful of times. V usage is TRBV5-1 and J usage is TRBJ2-1. Germline assignment: CDR1 SGHRS and CDR2 YFSETQ. The CDR3 totals 16 residues. The CDR3 sequence: CASSFRLVGKYNEQFF. The full variable domain, in which reference TRBV5-1 and TRBJ2-1 provide the parts outside the CDR3, is KAGVTQTPRYLIKTRGQQVTLSCSPISGHRSVSWYQQTPGQGLQFLFEYFSETQRNKGNFPGRFSGRQFSNSRSEMNVSTLELGDSALYLCASSFRLVGKYNEQFFGPGTRLTVL.

The J gene is TRBJ2-1, the V gene TRBV7-8; absent DNA, TCRdb's TRBD1 call cannot be checked. In germline, CDR1 is SGHVS, CDR2 FQNEAQ. The CDR3 loop spans 18 amino acids. The CDR3 is CASSPRDRGSSSYNEQFF.